This T cell receptor (beta chain) derives from a study of T cell responses to AZD1222 COVID-19 vaccine. Study conclusions and caveats: None of the repertoires were sampled until the peak T cell response had passed.

The data were produced by immunoSEQ multiplex PCR, yet TCRdb's version contains in-frame clones alone and is incomplete. The sample gives tens of thousands of clones, approximately 85% of which show up once; roughly 5% is in the top ten. The V and J ends lost 4 bases and 6 bases respectively, with 13 bases between them. Germline lookup yields CDR1 SGHTA and CDR2 FQGTGA. This CDR3 is built from 14 residues. To note about this clone: The antigen remains unidentified.

This chain joins TRBV7-3 and TRBJ2-1; weak D call: TRBD2 (6 bases). This clonotype was sampled from an adult in good health. The material sequenced was peripheral blood, taken on day 0 of MenACWY control vaccination. The CDR3 is CASSSRDSSNEQFF. The CDR3 coding sequence is TGTGCCAGCAGCTCCCGGGACTCGAGCAATGAGCAGTTCTTC.